The 30 T cell receptor beta chains below were found in one sample sequenced in a study of T cells in localized non-small cell lung cancer. Produced via immunoSEQ multiplex PCR; TCRdb's table is partial and in-frame only. In the table there are 25,000 to 35,000 clones, about nine tenths of which are singletons. Here the sequenced sample was peripheral blood, taken before any cancer treatment. Receptors were obtained from a woman aged 40-69 years with stage I lung adenocarcinoma.

V gene TRBV6-6 combines with J gene TRBJ2-1; a weak D match, TRBD1 (7 bases). This CDR3 has 13 amino acids. The germline gives CDR1 MNHNY, CDR2 SVGAGI (reference sequence). V lost 7 bases and J lost 7, with 14 bases in between. The CDR3 spells CASKAGGLNEQFF. The CDR3 region has the DNA TGTGCCAGCAAGGCAGGGGGGTTGAATGAGCAGTTCTTC.

This clone was detected once. The chain is built from TRBV28 and TRBJ1-4; a possible D gene is TRBD1 (6 bases). Germline V gene data show CDR1 as MDHEN and CDR2 as SYDVKM. The CDR3 length is 13 residues. V gave up 9 bases and J gave up 6 bases, with 14 bases separating them. The CDR3 sequence: CASKTGKYEKLFF. The CDR3 DNA reads as TGTGCCAGTAAAACAGGGAAATATGAAAAACTGTTTTTT.

This clone was picked up a small number of times. The rearrangement uses TRBV15 and TRBJ2-1, with D tentatively TRBD1 (5 bases). From germline, CDR1 is LNHNV and CDR2 YYDKDF (reference sequence). Trimming took off 1 base at V and 8 bases at J, with 21 bases between the two ends. CDR3 size: 17 residues. CDR3 protein: CATSRGGGQGVVHEQFF. In DNA form, the CDR3 reads TGTGCCACCAGCAGAGGGGGCGGACAAGGCGTTGTCCATGAGCAGTTCTTC.

The V and J genes are TRBV7-9 and TRBJ1-1; TRBD1 matches at 9 bases. With 4 bases clipped from V and 3 bases from J, the junction kept 3 bases outside the gene matches. Looked up from germline, CDR1 is SEHNR and CDR2 is FQNEAQ (reference sequence). CDR3 size: 14 residues. The chain's CDR3 is CASSYGQGYTEAFF. The CDR3 DNA reads TGTGCCAGCAGCTACGGACAGGGGTACACTGAAGCTTTCTTT. Combining the CDR3 with reference TRBV7-9 and TRBJ1-1 gives the whole variable domain DTGVSQNPRHKITKRGQNVTFRCDPISEHNRLYWYRQTLGQGPEFLTYFQNEAQLEKSRLLSDRFSAERPKGSFSTLEIQRTEQGDSAMYLCASSYGQGYTEAFFGQGTRLTVV.

The chain is built from TRBV5-1 and TRBJ2-2, with a possible D match to TRBD2 (5 bases). Trimming shortened V by 7 bases and J by 3 bases, and 13 bases separated the two germline ends. The CDR3 loop spans 14 amino acids. The V gene's germline CDR1 is SGHRS and CDR2 YFSETQ. The DNA for the CDR3 is TGCGCCAGCCTCGGCGGGCAGGACACCGGGGAGCTGTTTTTT. Translation gives CASLGGQDTGELFF.

The V gene is TRBV5-1, the J gene TRBJ2-5, with 9 bases lining up with TRBD1. This CDR3 region has 15 residues. Germline lookup yields CDR1 SGHRS and CDR2 YFSETQ. Germline trimming cut 2 bases from V and 3 bases from J; bases unmatched to any gene: 5. Here the CDR3 reads CASSLVGDREETQYF. CDR3 coding DNA: TGCGCCAGCAGCTTAGTAGGGGACAGGGAAGAGACCCAGTACTTC.

The CDR3: CAWRGAGREQYF. Here the CDR3 DNA reads TGTGCCTGGAGGGGCGCCGGGCGGGAGCAGTACTTC. The rearrangement links TRBV30 to TRBJ2-7, with D unresolved. The CDR3 has 12 residues. Germline V gene lookup returns CDR1 GTSNPN and CDR2 SVGIG (reference sequence). Trimming shortened V by 3 bases and J by 7 bases, and 13 bases separated the two germline ends.

The V gene is TRBV7-2, the J gene TRBJ1-2, with D unresolved. This CDR3 is 13 amino acids long. In germline, CDR1 is SGHTA, CDR2 FQGNSA. V lost 5 bases and J 8 bases, leaving 15 bases between the germline ends. In nucleotides, the CDR3 is TGTGCCAGCAGCCTGTATAATTCAAGAGGCTACACCTTC. Translation: CASSLYNSRGYTF.

V usage is TRBV5-1 and J usage is TRBJ1-4, with D perhaps TRBD1 (5 bases). CDR1 is SGHRS, CDR2 YFSETQ, per germline. The CDR3 loop spans 13 amino acids. The V gene lost 4 bases and the J gene lost 6 bases, with 10 bases spanning the gap. CDR3 bases: TGCGCCAGCAGCCTGACAGTGGATGAAAAACTGTTTTTT. It translates to CASSLTVDEKLFF. Variable domain in full (rest from reference TRBV5-1 and TRBJ1-4): KAGVTQTPRYLIKTRGQQVTLSCSPISGHRSVSWYQQTPGQGLQFLFEYFSETQRNKGNFPGRFSGRQFSNSRSEMNVSTLELGDSALYLCASSLTVDEKLFFGSGTQLSVL.

V gene TRBV6-5 combines with J gene TRBJ1-3; D unclear. The CDR3 consists of 11 residues. The V end lost 10 bases, the J end lost 4 bases, and 8 bases lay between the germline ends. Germline CDR1 reads MNHEY; CDR2 reads SVGAGI. CDR3 sequence: CATQIGNTIYF. As DNA, the CDR3 is TGTGCCACCCAGATAGGAAACACCATATATTTT.

Points on this clone: This same CDR3 is encoded by further DNA sequences in the sample. The chain couples TRBV30 to TRBJ2-5; D gene unclear. Per the germline V gene, CDR1 is GTSNPN and CDR2 is SVGIG (reference sequence). The length of the CDR3 is 13 residues. Trimming took off 2 bases at V and 1 base at J, with 8 bases between the two ends. The CDR3 sequence: CAWSLGLQETQYF. In DNA form, the CDR3 reads TGTGCCTGGAGTTTGGGCCTCCAAGAGACCCAGTACTTC.

This clone was detected a few times. The chain combines TRBV7-9 with TRBJ1-1; no reliable D call. V was trimmed by 1 base and J by 1 base, leaving 4 bases between them. The CDR3 consists of 13 residues. CDR1 is SEHNR, CDR2 FQNEAQ, per germline (reference sequence). CDR3: CASSLVENTEAFF. The CDR3 region has the DNA TGTGCCAGCAGCTTAGTAGAGAACACTGAAGCTTTCTTT.

The rearrangement uses TRBV6-4 and TRBJ2-3; 12 positions match TRBD2. The J segment lost 4 bases and the V segment lost 6 bases, leaving 5 bases of the junction unmatched. In germline, CDR1 is MRHNA, CDR2 SNTAGT. The CDR3 runs to 15 residues. The CDR3, as DNA: TGTGCCAGCAGACGACTAGCGGGGGATGCAGATACGCAGTATTTT. As protein: CASRRLAGDADTQYF.

The chain employs TRBV5-1 and TRBJ2-3, with D perhaps matching TRBD1 (6 bases). Trimming cost V 4 bases and J 2 bases, with 11 bases left between them. Germline V gives CDR1 SGHRS, CDR2 YFSETQ. This CDR3 region has 14 residues. CDR3 residues: CASSPGQPTDTQYF. The CDR3 DNA reads as TGCGCCAGCAGCCCCGGACAGCCCACAGATACGCAGTATTTT.

For this clone: Lacking the conserved final phenylalanine or tryptophan, this CDR3 likely reflects a read error. The chain uses TRBV19 and TRBJ1-2, with D maybe TRBD1 (6 bases). Trimming took off 9 bases at V and 0 bases at J, with 20 bases between the two ends. CDR1 is LNHDA and CDR2 is SQIVND in the germline V gene (reference sequence). The length of the CDR3 is 16 residues. CDR3 DNA sequence: TGTGCCAGCATGAGGGGGATGGGGGTTACTAACTATGGCTACACCCTC. Translation gives CASMRGMGVTNYGYTL.

A single count supports this clone. The chain uses TRBV7-8 and TRBJ1-3; a weak D match, TRBD1 (6 bases). CDR3 length: 13 amino acids. The V gene's germline CDR1 is SGHVS and CDR2 FQNEAQ. The V end was cut by 5 bases, the J end by 7 bases, with 12 bases between. CDR3 region: CASSAQGLNTIYF. Written as DNA, the CDR3 is TGTGCCAGCAGCGCTCAGGGGCTGAACACCATATATTTT.

V and J are TRBV7-9 and TRBJ1-1, with D possibly TRBD1 on 5 matching bases. V lost 4 bases and J 5 bases, leaving 17 bases between the germline ends. Germline assignment: CDR1 SEHNR and CDR2 FQNEAQ (reference sequence). CDR3 length equals 15 residues. The CDR3 nucleotides are TGTGCCAGCAGCTCTCCGGGACGTCGAGGGACTGAAGCTTTCTTT. It encodes CASSSPGRRGTEAFF.

In DNA form, the CDR3 reads TGTGCCAGCAGTGCCCTCCTAGGACAGGGGTATGGCTACACCTTC. Its translation: CASSALLGQGYGYTF. This chain uses TRBV6-1 with TRBJ1-2; 9 bases match TRBD1. Trimming removed 4 bases from V and 5 bases from J; junction bases left unmatched: 8. Looked up from germline, CDR1 is MNHNS and CDR2 is SASEGT. The CDR3 is made up of 15 amino acids.

V gene TRBV14 combines with J gene TRBJ1-4; TRBD1 aligns across 8 bases. The CDR3 covers 16 residues. Germline values: CDR1 SGHDN, CDR2 FVKESK. The V gene end was trimmed by 5 bases and the J gene end by 8 bases; junction bases not matched to a gene: 13. The CDR3 is CASSNRTGFEEEKLFF. The CDR3 nucleotides are TGTGCCAGCAGCAACCGGACAGGGTTTGAAGAAGAAAAACTGTTTTTT.

The chain joins TRBV4-3 to TRBJ2-1; D unresolved. Germline assignment: CDR1 LGHNA and CDR2 YSLEER. This CDR3 spans 13 amino acids. The V gene lost 4 bases and the J gene lost 1 base, with 5 bases spanning the gap. Here the CDR3 DNA reads TGCGCCAGCAGCCTGGGATCCTACAATGAGCAGTTCTTC. As protein: CASSLGSYNEQFF.

This rearrangement joins TRBV30 to TRBJ1-4; D not resolved. The CDR3 loop spans 14 amino acids. V lost 2 bases, J lost 1 base, and 8 bases lay in between. Germline V lookup: CDR1 GTSNPN, CDR2 SVGIG (reference sequence). This CDR3 reads CAWSYGGTNEKLFF. The CDR3 nucleotides read TGTGCCTGGAGTTACGGTGGAACTAATGAAAAACTGTTTTTT.

The chain uses TRBV7-2 and TRBJ2-2; weak D call: TRBD2 (5 bases). Germline CDR1 is SGHTA and CDR2 is FQGNSA. The CDR3 is made up of 15 amino acids. The V gene lost 4 bases and the J gene lost 5 bases, with 14 bases spanning the gap. The CDR3 sequence: CASSSAPPGTGELFF. CDR3 DNA: TGTGCCAGCAGCTCCGCCCCCCCGGGGACCGGGGAGCTGTTTTTT.

The chain links TRBV9 to TRBJ2-3; 13 bases align to TRBD2. The CDR3 runs to 16 residues. J gave up 6 bases and V 3 bases, and 7 bases lay outside the gene matches. CDR1 is SGDLS and CDR2 is YYNGEE in the germline V gene. The CDR3 spells CASSATSGGAVDTQYF. The CDR3 region has the DNA TGTGCCAGCAGCGCCACTAGCGGGGGGGCAGTTGATACGCAGTATTTT.

This chain joins TRBV9 and TRBJ2-3; 7 bases agree with TRBD2. This CDR3 is built from 15 residues. From germline, CDR1 is SGDLS and CDR2 YYNGEE. The V segment lost 0 bases and the J segment 9 bases; nucleotides outside the gene matches: 10. DNA of the CDR3: TGTGCCAGCAGCGTAGAGGGAGTGGGCGGGAGCACGCAGTATTTT. Amino acids: CASSVEGVGGSTQYF.

This clone was observed a single time. The chain combines TRBV18 with TRBJ2-7, with TRBD1 identical over 11 bases. The V segment lost 4 bases and the J segment 1 base; nucleotides outside the gene matches: 6. This CDR3 has 16 residues. The germline gives CDR1 KGHSH, CDR2 LQKENI. The CDR3 loop is CASSLSGTGGSYEQYF. The CDR3 nucleotides are TGTGCCAGCTCACTCTCCGGGACAGGGGGATCCTACGAGCAGTACTTC.

The gene calls are TRBV30 and TRBJ2-7; no reliable D call. V was shortened by 3 bases and J by 4 bases, with 10 bases between the two germline ends. This CDR3 is built from 12 residues. CDR1 and CDR2 (germline): GTSNPN, SVGIG (reference sequence). The CDR3 sequence is CAWRLTAYEQYF. In nucleotides, the CDR3 is TGTGCCTGGAGGCTAACGGCGTACGAGCAGTACTTC.

This chain connects TRBV7-6 to TRBJ2-2; TRBD1 matches at 8 bases. V lost 5 bases, J lost 3 bases, and 8 bases stayed unmatched. CDR1 is SGHVS and CDR2 is FNYEAQ in the germline V gene. The CDR3 is 16 amino acids. CDR3 sequence (DNA): TGTGCCAGCAGCCAAAGACAGGGGCGGGACACCGGGGAGCTGTTTTTT. Translating gives CASSQRQGRDTGELFF.

The gene calls are TRBV18 and TRBJ1-5; 7 bases are a match to TRBD1. Germline V gives CDR1 KGHSH, CDR2 LQKENI. Unmatched junction bases numbered 7, after V lost 2 bases and J lost 3 bases. The CDR3 contains 16 residues. The CDR3, as DNA: TGTGCCAGCTCACCAACTGAGGGGGCCAACAATCAGCCCCAGCATTTT. Translated, it gives CASSPTEGANNQPQHF.

This clone has just one count. V and J are TRBV5-4 and TRBJ1-1, with D maybe TRBD1 (6 bases). This CDR3 spans 16 amino acids. From germline, CDR1 is SGHNT and CDR2 YYREEE (reference sequence). V lost 4 bases, J lost 4 bases, and 20 bases lay in between. The CDR3 here is CASSRSKQGGGTEAFF. CDR3 nucleotides: TGTGCCAGCAGCAGAAGCAAACAGGGTGGGGGCACTGAAGCTTTCTTT.

This clone was counted only a few times. The rearrangement links TRBV7-2 to TRBJ1-4, with 12 bases that match TRBD1. Germline assignment: CDR1 SGHTA and CDR2 FQGNSA. V lost 5 bases and J lost 7; bases outside the gene matches: 2. The CDR3 is 14 residues long. This CDR3 is CASSQGQGAEKLFF. DNA of the CDR3: TGTGCCAGCAGCCAGGGACAGGGGGCTGAAAAACTGTTTTTT. The variable domain in full, completed from reference TRBV7-2 and TRBJ1-4, reads GAGVSQSPSNKVTEKGKDVELRCDPISGHTALYWYRQSLGQGLEFLIYFQGNSAPDKSGLPSDRFSAERTGGSVSTLTIQRTQQEDSAVYLCASSQGQGAEKLFFGSGTQLSVL.